The rows below give T cell receptor beta chains drawn from one sample of a study of T cells in Graves' hyperthyroidism and ophthalmopathy. From the multiplex PCR reads, TCRdb called clonotypes with MiXCR, one entry per CDR3 protein. The table includes about 400,000 distinct CDR3 sequences, more than 13% detected once. The sample taken for sequencing was blood. These receptors were taken from a man in his fifties or sixties with Graves' ophthalmopathy. The CDR3 runs from the conserved cysteine through the conserved F or W. A D gene is named only where the DNA matches it firmly. The size entry is marked missing in some rows and otherwise reads once, few, many or a size class.

D gene: TRBD2; J gene: TRBJ2-3; V gene: TRBV11-2; clone size: many; CDR3 DNA: TGTGCCAGCAGCTTAGATCCTAGCGGGACCGATACGCAGTATTTT; CDR3 protein: CASSLDPSGTDTQYF
D gene: .; J gene: TRBJ2-2; V gene: TRBV18; clone size: many; CDR3 DNA: TGTGCCACCGGTGCGAACACCGGGGAGCTGTTTTTT; CDR3 protein: CATGANTGELFF
D gene: .; J gene: TRBJ1-5; V gene: TRBV12-3/TRBV12-4; clone size: few; CDR3 DNA: TGTGCCAGCAGCTCGACGCGCGATAGCAATCAGCCCCAGCATTTT; CDR3 protein: CASSSTRDSNQPQHF
D gene: TRBD2; J gene: TRBJ2-2; V gene: TRBV6-9; clone size: .; CDR3 DNA: TGTGCCAGCAGTTTCGATGGTAGCGGGAGTTCCGGGGAGCTGTTTTTT; CDR3 protein: CASSFDGSGSSGELFF
D gene: .; J gene: TRBJ1-1; V gene: TRBV4-2; clone size: once; CDR3 DNA: TGTGCCAGCAGCCCCCGCGAGGGGAAGGGGACTGAAGCTTTCTTT; CDR3 protein: CASSPREGKGTEAFF
D gene: .; J gene: TRBJ2-2; V gene: TRBV29-1; clone size: few; CDR3 DNA: TGCAGCGCACCGGGGGCGGATCCCTACACCGGGGAGCTGTTTTTT; CDR3 protein: CSAPGADPYTGELFF
D gene: TRBD1; J gene: TRBJ2-7; V gene: TRBV5-1; clone size: .; CDR3 DNA: TGCGCCAGCAGCCACGCGCCGGGACAGGCTGCCTACGAGCAGTACTTC; CDR3 protein: CASSHAPGQAAYEQYF
D gene: .; J gene: TRBJ2-7; V gene: TRBV2; clone size: many; CDR3 DNA: TGTGCCAGCAGTGATCCAGGCACCGAGCAGTACTTC; CDR3 protein: CASSDPGTEQYF
D gene: .; J gene: TRBJ2-5; V gene: TRBV6-2/TRBV6-3; clone size: once; CDR3 DNA: TGTGCCAGTTATTCGATCCAAGAGACCCAGTACTTC; CDR3 protein: CASYSIQETQYF
D gene: TRBD1; J gene: TRBJ2-5; V gene: TRBV3-1; clone size: many; CDR3 DNA: TGTGCCAGCAGCCACGCACAGGGGGAGGAGACCCAGTACTTC; CDR3 protein: CASSHAQGEETQYF
D gene: TRBD1; J gene: TRBJ2-6; V gene: TRBV18; clone size: .; CDR3 DNA: TGTGCCAGCTCACCAGGACAGGCCTCTAGCTCTGGGGCCAACGTCCTGACTTTC; CDR3 protein: CASSPGQASSSGANVLTF
D gene: .; J gene: TRBJ1-1; V gene: TRBV30; clone size: many; CDR3 DNA: TGTGCCTGGAGTGAGCCTAACGGCGGCCGCACTGAAGCTTTCTTT; CDR3 protein: CAWSEPNGGRTEAFF
D gene: .; J gene: TRBJ2-1; V gene: TRBV6-1; clone size: many; CDR3 DNA: TGTGCCAGCAGTTATACCCCATCCTACAATGAGCAGTTCTTC; CDR3 protein: CASSYTPSYNEQFF
D gene: TRBD2; J gene: TRBJ2-1; V gene: TRBV20-1; clone size: few; CDR3 DNA: TGCAGTGCTAGTGCCCGCTCTAGCGGGAGGGGGAATGAGCAGTTCTTC; CDR3 protein: CSASARSSGRGNEQFF
D gene: TRBD2; J gene: TRBJ2-5; V gene: TRBV12-3/TRBV12-4; clone size: many; CDR3 DNA: TGTGCCAGCACATTACTAGCGGGAGTAGGGGAGACCCAGTACTTC; CDR3 protein: CASTLLAGVGETQYF
D gene: .; J gene: TRBJ2-7; V gene: TRBV15; clone size: few; CDR3 DNA: TGTGCCACCAGCCCGTTAGGTTACGAGCAGTACTTC; CDR3 protein: CATSPLGYEQYF
D gene: TRBD2; J gene: TRBJ2-7; V gene: TRBV7-9; clone size: .; CDR3 DNA: TGTGCCAGCAGCGGAGTTAGCGGGGGGGCCTACGAGCAGTACTTC; CDR3 protein: CASSGVSGGAYEQYF
D gene: TRBD1; J gene: TRBJ2-3; V gene: TRBV24-1; clone size: few; CDR3 DNA: TGTGCCACCAGTGAGACGGGACAGGGGGCTTCAGATACGCAGTATTTT; CDR3 protein: CATSETGQGASDTQYF
D gene: .; J gene: TRBJ2-7; V gene: TRBV6-6; clone size: many; CDR3 DNA: TGTGCCAGCAGTTACTCGTCCTCCGGATCTCAGCCTGTGCAGTACTTC; CDR3 protein: CASSYSSSGSQPVQYF
D gene: TRBD1; J gene: TRBJ2-7; V gene: TRBV19; clone size: .; CDR3 DNA: TGTGCCAGTAGTATAGGGACAGGGGGAGGAACCTACGAGCAGTACTTC; CDR3 protein: CASSIGTGGGTYEQYF
D gene: TRBD1; J gene: TRBJ2-7; V gene: TRBV6-1; clone size: .; CDR3 DNA: TGTGCCAGCAGCCTCCGGGACAGGGGTATCTACGAGCAGTACTTC; CDR3 protein: CASSLRDRGIYEQYF
D gene: .; J gene: TRBJ2-1; V gene: TRBV7-6; clone size: few; CDR3 DNA: TGTGCCAGCAGCGTGGGCCCCGAGCAGTTCTTC; CDR3 protein: CASSVGPEQFF
D gene: TRBD1; J gene: TRBJ2-3; V gene: TRBV29-1; clone size: .; CDR3 DNA: TGCAGCGTTGCTACAGGGGGCGTGAATACGCAGTATTTT; CDR3 protein: CSVATGGVNTQYF
D gene: TRBD2; J gene: TRBJ2-7; V gene: TRBV20-1; clone size: many; CDR3 DNA: TGCAGTGCTAGGGCGGCGACGGCTAGCGGGACTCAAGAGCAGTACTTC; CDR3 protein: CSARAATASGTQEQYF
D gene: .; J gene: TRBJ1-6; V gene: TRBV28; clone size: .; CDR3 DNA: TGTGCCAGCAAATCCCCAGGGGCAAGGAATTCACCCCTCCACTTT; CDR3 protein: CASKSPGARNSPLHF
D gene: .; J gene: TRBJ2-1; V gene: TRBV7-9; clone size: .; CDR3 DNA: TGTGCCAGCAGCTTACGAGGGACGGGGAGCTCCTACAATGAGCAGTTCTTC; CDR3 protein: CASSLRGTGSSYNEQFF
D gene: .; J gene: TRBJ1-5; V gene: TRBV28; clone size: many; CDR3 DNA: TGTGCCAGCAGTTCCCACAGGGAGCTGTTAAATCAGCCCCAGCATTTT; CDR3 protein: CASSSHRELLNQPQHF
D gene: .; J gene: TRBJ2-1; V gene: TRBV2; clone size: many; CDR3 DNA: TGTGCCAGCAGCGAGGGTCGGCCCATTTACAATGAGCAGTTCTTC; CDR3 protein: CASSEGRPIYNEQFF